This TCR beta chain was documented in a study of T cells after yellow fever vaccination. The germline V gene encodes CDR1 SNHLY and CDR2 FYNNEI. The CDR3 spans 13 residues. Trimming shortened V by 6 bases and J by 8 bases, and 15 bases separated the two germline ends. This clonotype was seen a few times. TCRdb reprocessed the 5' RACE reads via MiXCR and lists one record per CDR3 protein. The table lists a few hundred thousand distinct CDR3 sequences, 3% to 4.5% of them singletons, with around 24% in the top ten. This receptor was taken from a man aged 18 to 30 who received the YFV17D yellow fever vaccine. V is TRBV2 and J is TRBJ2-3; possible D gene TRBD2, 5 bases. This specimen consisted of PBMCs, obtained 5 days after the yellow fever booster vaccination. As DNA, the CDR3 is TGTGCCAGCAGGGACTCCGGGTACGGTACGCAGTATTTT. Its protein product is CASRDSGYGTQYF.